This T cell receptor (beta chain) was identified in a study of vaccination and CD4 T cells after COVID-19. Study-wide background: The post-COVID sampling time was a median about 98 days after diagnosis, ranging from 35 to 161. Each control culture was treated with a CEFX pool, an HIV-1 Nef pool, or no peptide.

This clonotype occurred a few times. What it binds is unknown. Treatment here: approximately 11-day PBMC culture with coronavirus spike peptide pools or control peptides (ViraFEST assay). Both day 3 and day 7 involved replacing half of the medium with fresh IL-2 medium. Cultured CD4+ T cell DNA underwent sequencing with the Oncomine TCR Beta short-read assay. TCRdb re-called the PCR reads with MiXCR, one entry per CDR3 protein. The sample records roughly 10,000 distinct CDR3 sequences, 50% to 65% being singletons. V lost 4 bases and J lost 1; bases outside the gene matches: 8. This CDR3 comprises 17 residues. CDR1 and CDR2 (germline): MNHEY, SVGEGT.

This rearrangement joins TRBV6-2 or TRBV6-3 to TRBJ2-7; 12 bases agree with TRBD2. Sequencing input: CD4+ T cells from blood, cultured in vitro. The sequence was collected from a human donor who had recovered from COVID-19. The CDR3 loop reads CASSSPGLAGLSYEQYF. CDR3 nucleotide sequence: TGTGCCAGCAGTTCCCCCGGACTAGCGGGGTTGTCCTACGAGCAGTACTTC.